This T cell receptor beta chain was recovered during a study of human T cells and chemical hapten exposure. Background on the study: The patient population, which was mostly female, had alopecia areata, totalis or universalis.

V was shortened by 3 bases and J by 0 bases, with 9 bases between the two germline ends. The germline V gene encodes CDR1 LGHNA and CDR2 YNFKEQ. The CDR3 has 14 amino acids. Via MiXCR, TCRdb re-called the RACE reads, giving one row per CDR3 protein. The data show some 120,000 distinct CDR3 sequences, with 9.5% to 13% seen just once and about 1.4% held by the top ten. This clonotype occurred a few times. The target antigen is unknown. Study-wide results and limits: As patch test score rose, PT1 expanded TCR counts tended to rise as well.

Stated time point: patch test 1, 2 weeks after DPC sensitization. Treatment reported: therapeutic diphenylcyclopropenone sensitization with weekly scalp DPC. It was unfractionated whole blood from which total RNA was extracted. This chain connects TRBV4-2 to TRBJ2-7; possible D gene TRBD2, 5 bases. This sequence was found in a woman between 50 and 59 years old with alopecia areata. Some clones in this sample may be carry-over from other donors' samples. The sample consisted of whole blood, taken in connection with sensitization to the hapten diphenylcyclopropenone (DPC). CDR3 nucleotides: TGTGCCAGCAGCCAGAATCGGGGCTCCTACGAGCAGTACTTC. Translated, it gives CASSQNRGSYEQYF.